This T cell receptor (beta chain) was identified during a study of beta chain features in type 1 diabetes. Study as a whole: Similarity in age, gender and cell yields was seen between patients and healthy donors.

The CDR3 is 14 residues long. CDR1 is MNHEY, CDR2 SMNVEV, per germline (reference sequence). V lost 3 bases to trimming and J lost 0 bases, with 9 bases between them. As for this clone: Its antigen remains unknown. Different DNA sequences within this sample yield the same CDR3.

Every isolated RNA sample was fully reverse transcribed, so sequencing captured expressed TCRB transcripts. Only in-frame clones appear in the TCRdb table, and some are missing; sequencing was by immunoSEQ multiplex PCR. Among under 450,000 clones listed, approximately 14% were seen once. Overall study findings and caveats: Here, the possible influence of HLA type (on TCRB rearrangement) remained unresolved.

Via CD45RO/CCR7/CD25/CD127/CD95/CD27, cells of the CD4+ naive, central memory, regulatory and stem cell-like memory subsets were sorted. The chain joins TRBV27 to TRBJ2-7; the D is unclear. The specimen sequenced was naive CD4+ T cells from blood. This receptor was identified in a man aged 30-40 years in good health. The DNA of the CDR3 is TGTGCCAGCAGTTTTGATAGGAGCTCCTACGAGCAGTACTTC. Amino acids: CASSFDRSSYEQYF.